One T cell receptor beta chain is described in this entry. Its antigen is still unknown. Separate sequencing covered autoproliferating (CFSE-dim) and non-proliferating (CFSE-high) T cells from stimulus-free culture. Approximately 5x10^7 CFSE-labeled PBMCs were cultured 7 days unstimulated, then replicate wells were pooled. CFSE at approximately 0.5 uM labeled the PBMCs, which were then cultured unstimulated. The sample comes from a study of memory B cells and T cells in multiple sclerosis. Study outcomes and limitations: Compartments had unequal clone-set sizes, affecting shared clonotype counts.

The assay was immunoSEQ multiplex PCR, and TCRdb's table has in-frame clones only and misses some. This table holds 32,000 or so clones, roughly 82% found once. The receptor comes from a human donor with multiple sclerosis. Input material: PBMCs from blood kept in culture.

The CDR3 sequence is CASSGRQSYQPQHF. The CDR3, as DNA: TGTGCCAGCAGTGGTCGGCAGTCCTATCAGCCCCAGCATTTT. The V and J genes are TRBV6-1 and TRBJ1-5; D is ambiguous. The V gene lost 4 bases and the J gene lost 5 bases, with 12 bases spanning the gap. The CDR3 consists of 14 residues. Germline V gene lookup returns CDR1 MNHNS and CDR2 SASEGT.